This T cell receptor beta chain was sequenced during a study of blood T cell repertoires in COVID-19. For the study at large: The United States, Italy and Spain provided the acute and convalescent COVID-19 samples. Nucleic acid was either cDNA or gDNA, and it came from T cells, B-cell-depleted T cells, or PBMCs.

The CDR3 is made up of 14 amino acids. Trimming left V 3 bases short and J 1 base short, with 9 bases between. Germline lookup yields CDR1 LGHDT and CDR2 YNNKEL (reference sequence). Sequencing used immunoSEQ multiplex PCR; TCRdb keeps in-frame clones, though not all of them. Of 80,000 to 100,000 clones in the sample, over 60% were seen once. This chain links TRBV3-1 (or the pseudogene TRBV3-2) with TRBJ1-1; perhaps TRBD1 as D (5 bases). The receptor was isolated from a man over 45 who had recovered from COVID-19. Sequenced sample: peripheral blood. CDR3 DNA sequence: TGTGCCAGCAGCCAGCACGGACAGAACACTGAAGCTTTCTTT. Its protein is CASSQHGQNTEAFF.